This TCR beta chain comes out of a study of cytomegalovirus exposure and HLA in healthy donors. Study results and limitations: Within a later analysis, the majority of CMV-associated TCR beta chains appeared HLA-restricted. CMV antigen specificity of a few CMV-associated chains was confirmed in vitro.

This clone was seen only a few times. Its antigen is as yet unknown. This CDR3 is built from 18 residues. After removal of 1 base from V and 4 bases from J, the junction contained 12 bases not matched to a gene. Germline loops: CDR1 SEHNR, CDR2 FQNEAQ (reference sequence). The PCR made use of 60 Vbeta and 13 Jbeta primers. TCRdb keeps only in-frame clones here, not all; method: immunoSEQ multiplex PCR. The sample lists some 110,000 clones, about 81% occurring once. The TCR originated in a woman aged 25 to 39 in good health and CMV-seronegative. The V call is TRBV7-9, the J call TRBJ2-1; 8 bases match TRBD1. Sequencing input: PBMCs. CDR3 DNA sequence: TGTGCCAGCAGCTTAGGATCAAACCAGGGGGCGCGGTACAATGAGCAGTTCTTC. Translating gives CASSLGSNQGARYNEQFF.